This note documents a single T cell receptor (beta chain) sequence. What it recognizes is unknown. The assay was immunoSEQ multiplex PCR, and TCRdb's table has in-frame clones only and misses some. Here the sample spans under 30,000 clones, over 85% being singletons. This specimen belongs to a study of lymphopenia after photon versus proton radiotherapy. Study findings and constraints: Proton therapy kept repertoires fairly stable, unlike photons, which gained effector/memory cells. Oligoclonal CD8+ Temra expansion after nadir drove photon patients' diversity drop.

This CDR3 has 17 amino acids. The germline CDR1 and CDR2 sequences are LNHDA and SQIVND (reference sequence). J gave up 2 bases and V 1 base, and 6 bases lay outside the gene matches. The genes are TRBV19 and TRBJ1-5; 9 nucleotides line up with TRBD1. The specimen comprised peripheral blood, sampled from a patient treated with photon-based radiotherapy. This clonotype was sampled from a woman aged 50 to 60 with cholangiocarcinoma. The CDR3 region is CASSIGHRGLGNQPQHF. The CDR3 DNA reads TGTGCCAGTAGTATAGGACACAGGGGGCTCGGCAATCAGCCCCAGCATTTT. The complete variable domain, with remaining parts taken from reference TRBV19 and TRBJ1-5, reads DGGITQSPKYLFRKEGQNVTLSCEQNLNHDAMYWYRQDPGQGLRLIYYSQIVNDFQKGDIAEGYSVSREKKESFPLTVTSAQKNPTAFYLCASSIGHRGLGNQPQHFGDGTRLSIL.